This TCR beta chain emerged from a study of CD4+ T cells in melanoma. The study's findings and limits: Reportedly, melanoma neoantigen-specific CD4+ T cells showed varied differentiation states.

TCRdb's table, derived via immunoSEQ multiplex PCR, lists solely in-frame clones and lacks some. The sample has about 18,000 clones; roughly 80% are singletons. Details on this clone: No antigen is known for it.

Germline V gene lookup returns CDR1 MNHNS and CDR2 SASEGT. There are 12 residues in the CDR3. V was pared by 6 bases and J by 4 bases, with 7 bases between. The sequence was obtained from a human donor with melanoma. The sequencing input was cells from a culture (not recorded whether cultured in vitro). V usage is TRBV6-1 and J usage is TRBJ2-1; D gene unclear. The CDR3 spells CASREVYNEQFF. The CDR3 bases are TGTGCCAGCAGAGAGGTTTACAATGAGCAGTTCTTC.